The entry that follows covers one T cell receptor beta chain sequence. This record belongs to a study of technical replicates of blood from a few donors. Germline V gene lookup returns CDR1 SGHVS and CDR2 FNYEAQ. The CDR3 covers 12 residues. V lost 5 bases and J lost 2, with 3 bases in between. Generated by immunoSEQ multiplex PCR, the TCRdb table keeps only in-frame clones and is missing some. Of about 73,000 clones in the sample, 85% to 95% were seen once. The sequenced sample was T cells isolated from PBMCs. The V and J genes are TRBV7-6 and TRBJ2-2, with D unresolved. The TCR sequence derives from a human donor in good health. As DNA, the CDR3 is TGTGCCAGCAGCCTCAACACCGGGGAGCTGTTTTTT. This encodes CASSLNTGELFF.